Presented here are 26 T cell receptor beta chains from one specimen sequenced in a study of blood T cell repertoires in COVID-19. Measured with immunoSEQ multiplex PCR; TCRdb has only the in-frame clones, and not every one. The sample lists 20,000 to 30,000 clones; 82% were seen once. The sequenced material came from peripheral blood. Source of these receptors: a human donor in a cohort sampled during active COVID-19.

CDR3 sequence: CASSLGGQALNEQFF. The CDR3 DNA sequence: TGTGCCAGCAGCTTGGGAGGACAAGCTTTAAATGAGCAGTTCTTC. J is TRBJ2-1 and V is TRBV5-4, with a possible D match to TRBD1 (5 bases). From germline, CDR1 is SGHNT and CDR2 YYREEE (reference sequence). The CDR3 spans 15 residues. V lost 0 bases, J lost 7 bases, and 14 bases lay in between.

This chain uses TRBV3-1 (or the pseudogene TRBV3-2) with TRBJ2-7; TRBD2 might be the D (7 bases). Germline loops: CDR1 LGHDT, CDR2 YNNKEL (reference sequence). There are 14 residues in the CDR3. Trimming stripped 1 base from V and 6 bases from J, with 13 bases between. The chain's CDR3 is CASSQVAGASEQYF. CDR3 coding DNA: TGTGCCAGCAGCCAAGTGGCGGGGGCGAGCGAGCAGTACTTC.

The chain is built from TRBV19 and TRBJ1-2, with 9 bases fitting TRBD1. Per the germline V gene, CDR1 is LNHDA and CDR2 is SQIVND (reference sequence). V dropped 9 bases and J dropped 5; count of bases not matched to a gene: 4. The CDR3 consists of 12 residues. The CDR3 sequence: CASKTGGYGYTF. The CDR3 DNA is TGTGCCAGCAAGACAGGGGGTTATGGCTACACCTTC. Full variable domain (rest looked up from reference TRBV19 and TRBJ1-2): DGGITQSPKYLFRKEGQNVTLSCEQNLNHDAMYWYRQDPGQGLRLIYYSQIVNDFQKGDIAEGYSVSREKKESFPLTVTSAQKNPTAFYLCASKTGGYGYTFGSGTRLTVV.

By sample share, this clone is medium-sized. The chain joins TRBV29-1 to TRBJ2-7; D is perhaps TRBD1 (5 bases). Trimming stripped 6 bases from V and 3 bases from J, with 12 bases between. Germline CDR1 and CDR2: SQVTM and ANQGSEA. This CDR3 spans 12 amino acids. The CDR3 spells CSVRQNIYEQYF. In nucleotides, the CDR3 is TGCAGCGTCCGACAGAACATCTACGAGCAGTACTTC.

The rearrangement joins TRBV7-8 to TRBJ2-7, with 10 positions matching TRBD2. Germline V CDR1 and CDR2: SGHVS, FQNEAQ. The CDR3 consists of 16 residues. V was pared by 6 bases and J by 6 bases, with 14 bases of the junction left unmatched. Written as DNA, the CDR3 is TGTGCCAGCAGTAAATCAGCGGGACTAGCGACTCTCGAGCAGTACTTC. Translated: CASSKSAGLATLEQYF.

V is TRBV3-1 (or the pseudogene TRBV3-2) and J is TRBJ1-2; no clear D. V was cut by 2 bases and J by 6 bases, with 10 bases left in between. Per germline, CDR1 LGHDT and CDR2 YNNKEL (reference sequence). There are 13 residues in the CDR3. The CDR3 spells CASSQLRDNGYTF. DNA of the CDR3: TGTGCCAGCAGCCAACTCCGGGATAATGGCTACACCTTC.

The gene calls are TRBV9 and TRBJ1-1; D is undetermined. The CDR3 consists of 15 residues. Germline CDR1 reads SGDLS; CDR2 reads YYNGEE. The V gene lost 0 bases and the J gene lost 1 base, with 10 bases spanning the gap. CDR3 in amino acids: CASSVAVGGNTEAFF. CDR3 in DNA: TGTGCCAGCAGCGTAGCCGTGGGAGGGAACACTGAAGCTTTCTTT. The variable domain in full, with the rest retrieved from reference TRBV9 and TRBJ1-1, is DSGVTQTPKHLITATGQRVTLRCSPRSGDLSVYWYQQSLDQGLQFLIQYYNGEERAKGNILERFSAQQFPDLHSELNLSSLELGDSALYFCASSVAVGGNTEAFFGQGTRLTVV.

The V gene is TRBV11-2, the J gene TRBJ2-7; TRBD2 is a possible D gene (5 bases). Germline assignment: CDR1 SGHAT and CDR2 FQNNGV. V shed 5 bases and J shed 0 bases, with 14 bases lying between them. The CDR3 totals 15 residues. The CDR3 DNA is TGTGCCAGCAGCCAAGAGGGCAGAGTCTCCTACGAGCAGTACTTC. Its protein product is CASSQEGRVSYEQYF.

This clone showed up just once. The V gene is TRBV7-2, the J gene TRBJ1-4; D gene uncertain. V lost 3 bases and J 10 bases, leaving 9 bases between the germline ends. This CDR3 has 12 residues. CDR1 and CDR2 (germline): SGHTA, FQGNSA. The CDR3 DNA follows: TGTGCCAGCAGCTTTAGCCCGGGAAAACTGTTTTTT. It codes for CASSFSPGKLFF.

V gene TRBV5-4 combines with J gene TRBJ1-3; TRBD1 matches 7 bases. Looked up from germline, CDR1 is SGHNT and CDR2 is YYREEE (reference sequence). Trimming cost V 7 bases and J 2 bases; bases outside gene matches: 6. This CDR3 is built from 14 residues. Here the CDR3 DNA reads TGTGCCAGCCGACCCGACAGGGCTGGAAACACCATATATTTT. This codes for CASRPDRAGNTIYF. Together with reference TRBV5-4 and TRBJ1-3, the CDR3 gives the full variable domain: ETGVTQSPTHLIKTRGQQVTLRCSSQSGHNTVSWYQQALGQGPQFIFQYYREEENGRGNFPPRFSGLQFPNYSSELNVNALELDDSALYLCASRPDRAGNTIYFGEGSWLTVV.

V is TRBV6-1 and J is TRBJ2-7; 7 nucleotides agree with TRBD2. CDR3 length: 14 residues. The ends lost 2 bases at V and 9 bases at J; junction bases unmatched: 10. In germline, CDR1 is MNHNS, CDR2 SASEGT. This chain's CDR3 is CASSERAGEEGQYF. DNA of the CDR3: TGTGCCAGCAGTGAAAGGGCGGGAGAGGAGGGGCAGTACTTC.

V is TRBV19 and J is TRBJ2-5; D is unresolved. Germline CDR1 and CDR2: LNHDA and SQIVND (reference sequence). Deletions cut 5 bases from V and 4 bases from J, with 8 bases between. The length of the CDR3 is 12 residues. The CDR3 spells CASSQAVETQYF. The CDR3 nucleotides read TGTGCCAGTAGTCAGGCAGTAGAGACCCAGTACTTC.

The chain is built from TRBV11-3 and TRBJ2-7; tentative D call: TRBD2 (6 bases). Trimming pared 1 base from V and 3 bases from J, leaving 16 bases between. Germline V CDR1 and CDR2: SGHNT, YENEEA. The CDR3 is 16 residues long. The chain's CDR3 is CASSLGGDRLLYEQYF. DNA for the CDR3: TGTGCCAGCAGCTTAGGGGGGGACCGGTTACTCTACGAGCAGTACTTC.

The chain has TRBV21-1 and TRBJ2-7; the table's D gene call, TRBD2, was not cross checked with the DNA. TRBV21-1 is designated a pseudogene. The CDR3 is 16 residues long. The CDR3 DNA is TGTGCCACCAACTTAAAAACCCGGGGGTCGGGATACGAGCAGTACTTC. Amino acid sequence: CATNLKTRGSGYEQYF.

This chain uses TRBV24-1 with TRBJ2-1; a possible D gene is TRBD1 (5 bases). The CDR3 runs 15 residues. CDR1 and CDR2 from the germline V gene are KGHDR and SFDVKD. Trimming cost V 5 bases and J 7 bases, with 17 bases left between them. The chain's CDR3 is CATSVGNRPVNEQFF. The CDR3 DNA is TGTGCCACCAGTGTCGGAAACAGGCCCGTTAATGAGCAGTTCTTC.

The rearrangement uses TRBV7-8 and TRBJ2-3; 11 nucleotides match TRBD2. CDR3 length equals 17 residues. Germline CDR1 reads SGHVS; CDR2 reads FQNEAQ. V gave up 4 bases and J gave up 6 bases; unmatched junction bases: 12. The CDR3 loop reads CASSSFLAGGPGDTQYF. The CDR3 nucleotides are TGTGCCAGCAGCTCTTTCTTAGCGGGAGGGCCGGGTGATACGCAGTATTTT.

The chain is built from TRBV6-5 and TRBJ1-2; TRBD1 matches at 7 bases. This CDR3 region has 13 residues. Per germline, CDR1 MNHEY and CDR2 SVGAGI. Trimming took 7 bases from V and 2 from J; bases not matched to a gene: 4. The chain's CDR3 is CASINRGNYGYTF. The CDR3 DNA is TGTGCCAGCATTAACAGGGGAAACTATGGCTACACCTTC.

V gene TRBV11-3 combines with J gene TRBJ2-1, with D maybe TRBD2 (7 bases). The length of the CDR3 is 20 residues. Germline V CDR1 and CDR2: SGHNT, YENEEA. V gave up 1 base and J gave up 5 bases, with 27 bases separating them. As DNA, the CDR3 is TGTGCCAGCAGCTTAGGCTCTGGGCTCCTTCGGGGGGCTAGCAACAATGAGCAGTTCTTC. Protein: CASSLGSGLLRGASNNEQFF.

This clone has a handful of counts. This sequence joins TRBV7-9 and TRBJ1-1; no clear D. Germline CDR1 SEHNR, CDR2 FQNEAQ (reference sequence). V lost 5 bases to trimming and J lost 3 bases, with 16 bases between them. The CDR3 is 15 residues long. For the CDR3, the DNA is TGTGCCAGCAGCCAAGACGGGATTCGGGACACTGAAGCTTTCTTT. This encodes CASSQDGIRDTEAFF.

This chain connects TRBV7-2 to TRBJ2-2; 15 nucleotides line up with TRBD2. CDR1 SGHTA and CDR2 FQGNSA come from the germline V gene. V shed 9 bases, J shed 6 bases, and the junction held 8 bases outside the gene matches. The CDR3 covers 16 residues. CDR3 DNA: TGTGCCAGTAGACCGGGACTAGCGGGAGGTGCCGGGGAGCTGTTTTTT. Its translation: CASRPGLAGGAGELFF.

Here the CDR3 reads CASSDSLTANYGYTF. Written as DNA, the CDR3 is TGTGCCAGCAGTGATTCCTTGACAGCTAACTATGGCTACACCTTC. The J gene is TRBJ1-2, the V gene TRBV25-1, with D possibly being TRBD1 (5 bases). The CDR3 runs to 15 residues. Germline CDR1 reads MGHDK; CDR2 reads SYGVNS. Between the trimmed V and J ends, which lost 3 bases and 0 bases, there was a span of 11 bases.

V is TRBV7-2 and J is TRBJ1-6; D is undetermined. V lost 5 bases to trimming and J lost 5 bases, with 7 bases between them. Germline V gives CDR1 SGHTA, CDR2 FQGNSA. The CDR3 length is 13 residues. CDR3 protein: CASSTDNNSPLHF. DNA for the CDR3: TGTGCCAGCAGCACAGACAATAATTCACCCCTCCACTTT.

This clone was seen a few times. The chain joins TRBV5-1 to TRBJ2-7, with 10 positions matching TRBD2. Germline CDR1 reads SGHRS; CDR2 reads YFSETQ. V lost 2 bases, J lost 5 bases, and 4 bases stayed unmatched. The CDR3 contains 14 residues. CDR3 protein: CASSLTSGTDEQYF. The CDR3 coding sequence is TGCGCCAGCAGCTTAACTAGCGGGACTGACGAGCAGTACTTC.

The J gene is TRBJ2-7, the V gene TRBV7-2; maybe TRBD2 (5 bases). Trimming cost V 5 bases and J 5 bases, with 10 bases left between them. The CDR3 covers 12 residues. Germline V gene data show CDR1 as SGHTA and CDR2 as FQGNSA. DNA for the CDR3: TGTGCCAGCAGCCCCGTGAGGGACGAGCAGTACTTC. This codes for CASSPVRDEQYF.

The chain employs TRBV14 and TRBJ2-2, with a possible D match to TRBD2 (6 bases). The CDR3 loop spans 16 amino acids. Germline V gives CDR1 SGHDN, CDR2 FVKESK. The germline V and J ends were trimmed by 4 bases and 2 bases, with 14 bases remaining between them. CDR3 residues: CASSRRDSSNTGELFF. In DNA, the CDR3 is TGTGCCAGCAGCCGCAGGGACTCGTCAAACACCGGGGAGCTGTTTTTT.

Concerning this clone itself: The same CDR3 can be traced to other DNA sequences in this sample. The chain is built from TRBV7-2 and TRBJ1-5; the match to TRBD1 covers 8 bases. The V and J ends lost 5 bases and 2 bases, in that order; junction bases with no gene match: 2. The CDR3 runs to 14 residues. CDR1 and CDR2 from the germline V gene are SGHTA and FQGNSA. CDR3 amino acids: CASSPGQGNQPQHF. CDR3 nucleotides: TGTGCCAGCAGCCCGGGACAGGGCAATCAGCCCCAGCATTTT. The entire variable domain, with the rest obtained from reference TRBV7-2 and TRBJ1-5, is as follows: GAGVSQSPSNKVTEKGKDVELRCDPISGHTALYWYRQSLGQGLEFLIYFQGNSAPDKSGLPSDRFSAERTGGSVSTLTIQRTQQEDSAVYLCASSPGQGNQPQHFGDGTRLSIL.